Presented here are 26 T cell receptor beta chains from one specimen sequenced in a study of cytomegalovirus exposure and HLA in healthy donors. Researchers ran the PCR with 60 Vbeta and 13 Jbeta primers. Assay used: immunoSEQ multiplex PCR; TCRdb lists only in-frame clones, some missing. The repertoire includes about 150,000 clones, less than 90% of them detected once, and roughly 1.9% sits in the top ten. The sample consisted of PBMCs. Receptors originate from a young woman in good health and CMV-seronegative.

Here the CDR3 DNA reads TGTGCCAGCAGCTTGGGGACAGGGACGAACATTCAGTACTTC. Residues: CASSLGTGTNIQYF. The J gene is TRBJ2-4, the V gene TRBV7-8; 9 positions agree with TRBD1. With 3 bases clipped from V and 7 bases from J, the junction kept 4 bases outside the gene matches. The CDR3 has 14 amino acids. The germline V gene encodes CDR1 SGHVS and CDR2 FQNEAQ.

The chain recombines TRBV13 with TRBJ2-3, with D perhaps TRBD2 (6 bases). The CDR3 runs 14 residues. Deletions cut 6 bases from V and 7 bases from J, with 17 bases between. Looked up from germline, CDR1 is PRHDT and CDR2 is FYEKMQ (reference sequence). The CDR3 protein is CASRLGGAPNTQYF. The CDR3 DNA reads TGTGCCAGCAGATTGGGCGGGGCGCCTAATACGCAGTATTTT.

The rearrangement uses TRBV14 and TRBJ2-1, with D uncertain. Germline V gene data show CDR1 as SGHDN and CDR2 as FVKESK. V was shortened by 3 bases and J by 2 bases, with 11 bases between the two germline ends. The CDR3 loop spans 15 amino acids. The CDR3 reads CASSHRGHTYNEQFF. CDR3 coding DNA: TGTGCCAGCAGCCATCGCGGTCATACCTACAATGAGCAGTTCTTC. Variable domain in full (rest from reference TRBV14 and TRBJ2-1): EAGVTQFPSHSVIEKGQTVTLRCDPISGHDNLYWYRRVMGKEIKFLLHFVKESKQDESGMPNNRFLAERTGGTYSTLKVQPAELEDSGVYFCASSHRGHTYNEQFFGPGTRLTVL.

This chain joins TRBV14 and TRBJ2-6; D remains ambiguous. CDR1 is SGHDN, CDR2 FVKESK, per germline. Trimming took off 1 base at V and 1 base at J, with 5 bases between the two ends. The CDR3 consists of 15 residues. CDR3 amino acids: CASSQVRSGANVLTF. CDR3 in DNA: TGTGCCAGCAGCCAAGTGAGATCTGGGGCCAACGTCCTGACTTTC.

As regards this clone: An end of the junction differs from the germline gene, which may be a read error. The J gene is TRBJ2-2, the V gene TRBV7-7, with TRBD2 matching over 9 bases. Germline V gene sequence: CDR1 SSHAT, CDR2 FNYEAQ (reference sequence). The CDR3 covers 16 residues. This CDR3 is CASSLQAGGNTGELFF. CDR3 DNA sequence: TGTGCTAGCAGCTTACAAGCGGGAGGCAACACCGGGGAGCTGTTTTTT. Full variable domain (outside the CDR3, taken from reference TRBV7-7 and TRBJ2-2): GAGVSQSPRYKVTKRGQDVTLRCDPISSHATLYWYQQALGQGPEFLTYFNYEAQPDKSGLPSDRFSAERPEGSISTLTIQRTEQRDSAMYRCASSLQAGGNTGELFFGEGSRLTVL.

This clone occurred once. The V and J genes are TRBV19 and TRBJ2-7; D is perhaps TRBD1 (6 bases). V dropped 6 bases and J dropped 5 bases, with 11 bases sitting between them. The CDR3 runs 12 residues. The germline CDR1 and CDR2 sequences are LNHDA and SQIVND (reference sequence). The CDR3 region has the DNA TGTGCCAGTAGCACCCGGGACAACGAGCAGTACTTC. Its protein product is CASSTRDNEQYF.

This clone was observed once. The chain recombines TRBV28 with TRBJ1-2; 9 bases match TRBD1. This CDR3 region has 15 residues. V lost 5 bases to trimming and J lost 7 bases; unmatched junction nucleotides: 11. Germline assignment: CDR1 MDHEN and CDR2 SYDVKM. This CDR3 reads CASSDPGQGLGGYTF. CDR3 DNA sequence: TGTGCCAGCAGTGACCCGGGACAGGGTTTGGGTGGCTACACCTTC.

The rearrangement uses TRBV5-1 and TRBJ1-1; TRBD1 is a possible D gene (5 bases). The CDR3 spans 16 residues. The V end lost 3 bases, the J end lost 6 bases, and 21 bases lay between the germline ends. Germline V gene data show CDR1 as SGHRS and CDR2 as YFSETQ. This CDR3 is CASSSNSGWTSAEAFF. CDR3 DNA: TGCGCCAGCAGCTCAAACTCTGGGTGGACATCCGCTGAAGCTTTCTTT. Drawing the rest from reference TRBV5-1 and TRBJ1-1, the complete variable domain is KAGVTQTPRYLIKTRGQQVTLSCSPISGHRSVSWYQQTPGQGLQFLFEYFSETQRNKGNFPGRFSGRQFSNSRSEMNVSTLELGDSALYLCASSSNSGWTSAEAFFGQGTRLTVV.

The chain is built from TRBV6-1 and TRBJ1-1; 8 nucleotides align to TRBD1. Per germline, CDR1 MNHNS and CDR2 SASEGT. V lost 5 bases to trimming and J lost 2 bases; unmatched junction nucleotides: 7. The CDR3 is 15 residues long. Here the CDR3 DNA reads TGTGCCAGCAGTCCGACAGGGGAGGATAACACTGAAGCTTTCTTT. Amino acid sequence: CASSPTGEDNTEAFF.

The genes are TRBV29-1 and TRBJ2-5; 11 nucleotides line up with TRBD2. The V gene's germline CDR1 is SQVTM and CDR2 ANQGSEA. The length of the CDR3 is 15 residues. The trim removed 7 bases at V and 0 bases at J, leaving 7 bases unmatched. Here the CDR3 DNA reads TGCAGCGCGGGGGCTAGCGGGGGGTACCAAGAGACCCAGTACTTC. The encoded protein is CSAGASGGYQETQYF.

Written as DNA, the CDR3 is TGTGCCACCAGCAGAGGGCGTATACAGGGGGGAACCGGGGAGCTGTTTTTT. It translates to CATSRGRIQGGTGELFF. The chain uses TRBV15 and TRBJ2-2, with TRBD1 matching 8 bases. The J segment lost 5 bases and the V segment lost 1 base, leaving 9 bases of the junction unmatched. The CDR3 contains 17 residues. Germline-derived CDR1 and CDR2 are LNHNV and YYDKDF (reference sequence).

The chain uses TRBV5-6 and TRBJ1-1; no definite D call. Trimming stripped 0 bases from V and 7 bases from J, with 16 bases between. This CDR3 comprises 15 residues. Germline values: CDR1 SGHDT, CDR2 YYEEEE. The CDR3 loop reads CASSLANLRSDEAFF. In DNA, the CDR3 is TGTGCCAGCAGCTTGGCCAACCTGAGGTCTGATGAAGCTTTCTTT.

The V call is TRBV27, the J call TRBJ1-4, with 9 nucleotides matching TRBD1. V shed 2 bases, J shed 5 bases, and the junction held 3 bases outside the gene matches. The CDR3 is 15 residues long. Per germline, CDR1 MNHEY and CDR2 SMNVEV (reference sequence). The CDR3: CASSLETGGNEKLFF. Here the CDR3 DNA reads TGTGCCAGCAGTTTAGAGACAGGGGGAAATGAAAAACTGTTTTTT.

This sequence joins TRBV11-2 and TRBJ2-6; no firm D call. This CDR3 is 15 amino acids long. The V gene lost 6 bases and the J gene lost 4 bases, with 13 bases spanning the gap. CDR1 is SGHAT and CDR2 is FQNNGV in the germline V gene. CDR3 nucleotides: TGTGCCAGCAGTCCATTAGGAGTAGGGGCCAACGTCCTGACTTTC. This codes for CASSPLGVGANVLTF. The full variable domain, completed using reference TRBV11-2 and TRBJ2-6, is EAGVAQSPRYKIIEKRQSVAFWCNPISGHATLYWYQQILGQGPKLLIQFQNNGVVDDSQLPKDRFSAERLKGVDSTLKIQPAKLEDSAVYLCASSPLGVGANVLTFGAGSRLTVL.

V is TRBV5-1 and J is TRBJ1-6; 8 bases line up with TRBD1. CDR3 length: 15 amino acids. The V gene's germline CDR1 is SGHRS and CDR2 YFSETQ. The V gene end was trimmed by 4 bases and the J gene end by 5 bases; junction bases not matched to a gene: 5. For the CDR3, the DNA is TGCGCCAGCAGCCTACAGGGGGGAAATAATTCACCCCTCCACTTT. This sequence encodes CASSLQGGNNSPLHF.

This chain links TRBV19 with TRBJ2-7, with D maybe TRBD2 (5 bases). The CDR3 covers 16 residues. Deletions cut 4 bases from V and 2 bases from J, with 18 bases between. CDR1 and CDR2 from the germline V gene are LNHDA and SQIVND (reference sequence). The DNA of the CDR3 is TGTGCCAGTAGTAGGCCCATTGGACTCGGGACCTACGAGCAGTACTTC. It codes for CASSRPIGLGTYEQYF.

V is TRBV28 and J is TRBJ1-2; D remains ambiguous. CDR3 size: 13 residues. Germline CDR1 reads MDHEN; CDR2 reads SYDVKM. V was cut by 1 base and J by 2 bases, with 5 bases left in between. The CDR3 loop is CASSLLENYGYTF. The CDR3 DNA sequence: TGTGCCAGCAGTTTATTAGAGAACTATGGCTACACCTTC.

Note on this clone: The junction does not match germline at one end; this may be a read error. The genes are TRBV4-1 and TRBJ2-7; weak D call: TRBD2 (5 bases). This CDR3 region has 13 residues. Germline CDR1 and CDR2: MGHRA and YSYEKL. CDR3 protein: CASSQDLGKQPYF. DNA for the CDR3: TGCGCCAGCAGCCAAGATCTCGGGAAACAACCCTATTTC.

The chain joins TRBV6-1 to TRBJ2-2; 14 bases line up with TRBD2. This CDR3 comprises 15 residues. Germline values: CDR1 MNHNS, CDR2 SASEGT. V gave up 6 bases and J gave up 8 bases; unmatched junction bases: 5. The CDR3 loop is CASRGLAGGSGELFF. The CDR3 DNA is TGTGCCAGCAGAGGACTAGCGGGAGGTTCGGGGGAGCTGTTTTTT.

J is TRBJ2-5 and V is TRBV5-4; possibly TRBD1 for D (5 bases). This CDR3 has 14 amino acids. The ends were cut back, 4 bases at V and 1 base at J, with 11 bases in the middle. The germline V gene encodes CDR1 SGHNT and CDR2 YYREEE (reference sequence). CDR3 in DNA: TGTGCCAGCAGCCCAGGACACCTCCAAGAGACCCAGTACTTC. Translating it yields CASSPGHLQETQYF.

V gene TRBV7-9 combines with J gene TRBJ2-7; TRBD2 matches 7 bases. Losses at the gene ends were 5 bases for V and 6 bases for J; bases not matched to a gene: 7. The CDR3 contains 13 residues. Per the germline V gene, CDR1 is SEHNR and CDR2 is FQNEAQ (reference sequence). CDR3 in DNA: TGTGCCAGCAGCCCCCTGGGGAGGGTCGAGCAGTACTTC. This codes for CASSPLGRVEQYF.

The chain has TRBV6-1 and TRBJ2-1; D gene uncertain. Trimming left V 1 base short and J 3 bases short, with 10 bases between. Germline V gene data show CDR1 as MNHNS and CDR2 as SASEGT. The CDR3 consists of 15 residues. CDR3 protein: CASSEEAASYNEQFF. As DNA, the CDR3 is TGTGCCAGCAGTGAAGAGGCGGCTAGCTACAATGAGCAGTTCTTC.

The chain is built from TRBV2 and TRBJ2-5, with 8 positions matching TRBD1. In germline, CDR1 is SNHLY, CDR2 FYNNEI. This CDR3 has 15 amino acids. V gave up 8 bases and J gave up 4 bases; unmatched junction bases: 12. CDR3: CASGGTGGLVETQYF. Here the CDR3 DNA reads TGTGCCAGCGGAGGGACAGGAGGGTTAGTAGAGACCCAGTACTTC.

This clone was picked up one time. This chain connects TRBV11-3 to TRBJ2-4; TRBD2 aligns across 8 bases. Germline V gene sequence: CDR1 SGHNT, CDR2 YENEEA. Trimming took 5 bases from V and 6 from J; bases not matched to a gene: 12. The CDR3 spans 16 residues. CDR3 nucleotides: TGTGCCAGCAGCCCCGCGGGCGGGGGGCCAGGAAACATTCAGTACTTC. Residues: CASSPAGGGPGNIQYF.

This clone was recorded once. This chain joins TRBV5-1 and TRBJ1-2; D perhaps matches TRBD1 (5 bases). In germline, CDR1 is SGHRS, CDR2 YFSETQ. The germline V and J ends were trimmed by 7 bases and 7 bases, with 20 bases remaining between them. This CDR3 has 14 amino acids. The CDR3 DNA reads TGCGCCAGCTACCCGACGGGGGAGGAAGGTGGCTACACCTTC. This gives the protein CASYPTGEEGGYTF.

The chain has TRBV6-6 and TRBJ1-3; D is uncertain. Germline V gives CDR1 MNHNY, CDR2 SVGAGI (reference sequence). The CDR3 consists of 12 residues. Deletions cut 4 bases from V and 4 bases from J, with 5 bases between. This CDR3 is CASSSQGNTIYF. The CDR3 bases are TGTGCCAGCAGTTCACAGGGAAACACCATATATTTT.